The 32 T cell receptor beta chains below were found in one sample sequenced in a study of cytomegalovirus exposure and HLA in healthy donors. Researchers ran the PCR with 60 Vbeta and 13 Jbeta primers. Libraries were prepared by immunoSEQ multiplex PCR; TCRdb keeps only in-frame clonotypes and omits some of them. The sample contains 110,000 or so clones, over 8.5% of which appear only once. Sequences were obtained from PBMCs. These receptors all stem from a woman in her 40s in good health and CMV-seropositive.

To note about this clone: In the same sample, other DNA sequences code for this CDR3. The V call is TRBV7-7, the J call TRBJ2-5; 7 nucleotides agree with TRBD1. This CDR3 spans 14 amino acids. V shed 9 bases and J 5 bases; nucleotides not matched to a gene: 12. The germline V gene has CDR1 SSHAT and CDR2 FNYEAQ (reference sequence). CDR3 DNA sequence: TGTGCCAGTAGCCTCCAGGGGGAAGCTGAGACCCAGTACTTC. This gives the protein CASSLQGEAETQYF. Filled out from reference TRBV7-7 and TRBJ2-5, the complete variable domain reads GAGVSQSPRYKVTKRGQDVTLRCDPISSHATLYWYQQALGQGPEFLTYFNYEAQPDKSGLPSDRFSAERPEGSISTLTIQRTEQRDSAMYRCASSLQGEAETQYFGPGTRLLVL.

The chain recombines TRBV2 with TRBJ2-1, with TRBD2 matching over 8 bases. The V segment lost 1 base and the J segment 5 bases; nucleotides outside the gene matches: 10. The V gene's germline CDR1 is SNHLY and CDR2 FYNNEI. This CDR3 spans 17 amino acids. CDR3 sequence: CASSEGFGGAEDNEQFF. DNA of the CDR3: TGTGCCAGCAGTGAAGGGTTCGGGGGGGCCGAGGACAATGAGCAGTTCTTC. Full variable domain (outside the CDR3, taken from reference TRBV2 and TRBJ2-1): EPEVTQTPSHQVTQMGQEVILRCVPISNHLYFYWYRQILGQKVEFLVSFYNNEISEKSEIFDDQFSVERPDGSNFTLKIRSTKLEDSAMYFCASSEGFGGAEDNEQFFGPGTRLTVL.

This clone appeared a few times. The CDR3 is CASSRLAGGPDTQYF. DNA for the CDR3: TGCGCCAGCAGCCGACTAGCGGGGGGCCCAGATACGCAGTATTTT. V and J are TRBV5-1 and TRBJ2-3, with 13 bases identical to TRBD2. The germline gives CDR1 SGHRS, CDR2 YFSETQ. Germline trimming cut 4 bases from V and 4 bases from J; bases unmatched to any gene: 3. The CDR3 runs to 15 residues.

This clone was observed a few times. J is TRBJ2-1 and V is TRBV5-1; 9 bases fit TRBD2. Losses at the gene ends were 4 bases for V and 4 bases for J; bases not matched to a gene: 9. The germline V gene has CDR1 SGHRS and CDR2 YFSETQ. CDR3 length: 16 amino acids. This CDR3 is CASSDVRAGGYNEQFF. CDR3 coding DNA: TGCGCCAGCAGCGACGTCCGAGCGGGGGGTTACAATGAGCAGTTCTTC.

This chain links TRBV7-8 with TRBJ1-3; 9 bases fit TRBD1. The CDR3 runs 15 residues. With V trimmed by 5 bases and J by 3 bases, 5 bases remained unmatched. Germline CDR1 is SGHVS and CDR2 is FQNEAQ. The CDR3 loop is CASSPRDRDGNTIYF. CDR3 DNA: TGTGCCAGCAGCCCTCGGGACAGGGATGGAAACACCATATATTTT. Together with reference TRBV7-8 and TRBJ1-3, the CDR3 gives the full variable domain: GAGVSQSPRYKVAKRGQDVALRCDPISGHVSLFWYQQALGQGPEFLTYFQNEAQLDKSGLPSDRFFAERPEGSVSTLKIQRTQQEDSAVYLCASSPRDRDGNTIYFGEGSWLTVV.

This sequence joins TRBV5-1 and TRBJ1-6; 7 nucleotides agree with TRBD1. Trimming took 2 bases from V and 9 from J; bases not matched to a gene: 14. This CDR3 region has 17 residues. Germline assignment: CDR1 SGHRS and CDR2 YFSETQ. The CDR3 loop is CASSFGPPDRVGSPLHF. CDR3 nucleotide sequence: TGCGCCAGCAGCTTTGGCCCTCCCGACAGGGTGGGTTCACCCCTCCACTTT.

The chain uses TRBV5-4 and TRBJ2-1, with 10 bases aligning to TRBD1. Germline V gene data show CDR1 as SGHNT and CDR2 as YYREEE (reference sequence). The CDR3 sequence is 13 residues long. The trim removed 3 bases at V and 6 bases at J, leaving 0 bases unmatched. CDR3 region: CASSWDRGNEQFF. The DNA for the CDR3 is TGTGCCAGCAGCTGGGACAGGGGCAATGAGCAGTTCTTC.

The J gene is TRBJ2-1, the V gene TRBV11-3; 11 bases match TRBD1. Unmatched junction bases numbered 9, after V lost 5 bases and J lost 9 bases. CDR3 length equals 15 residues. CDR1 and CDR2 from the germline V gene are SGHNT and YENEEA. CDR3 protein: CASSTGTGGNSEQFF. The CDR3 DNA reads TGTGCCAGCAGCACTGGGACAGGGGGTAATAGTGAGCAGTTCTTC.

The gene calls are TRBV15 and TRBJ1-1, with a possible D match to TRBD1 (6 bases). Germline V gene sequence: CDR1 LNHNV, CDR2 YYDKDF (reference sequence). The CDR3 loop spans 17 amino acids. Trimming removed 3 bases from V and 0 bases from J, with 17 bases in between. In DNA form, the CDR3 reads TGTGCCACCAGCAGCATCTTTAGGACAGACATGAACACTGAAGCTTTCTTT. Translated: CATSSIFRTDMNTEAFF.

The V and J genes are TRBV5-1 and TRBJ1-2; 11 nucleotides line up with TRBD1. Germline values: CDR1 SGHRS, CDR2 YFSETQ. This CDR3 has 14 residues. The trim removed 0 bases at V and 8 bases at J, leaving 3 bases unmatched. CDR3 sequence (DNA): TGCGCCAGCAGCTTGGTAGGACAGGGGGCCGGCTACACCTTC. Translation gives CASSLVGQGAGYTF.

The rearrangement links TRBV4-1 to TRBJ2-1; 8 bases are a match to TRBD2. V lost 3 bases and J lost 2; bases outside the gene matches: 3. There are 15 residues in the CDR3. Per the germline V gene, CDR1 is MGHRA and CDR2 is YSYEKL. The CDR3 DNA reads as TGCGCCAGCAGCCACCCCGGGGGGGCCTACAATGAGCAGTTCTTC. It translates to CASSHPGGAYNEQFF.

This clone showed up just a few times. The genes are TRBV5-6 and TRBJ1-2, with 11 bases that match TRBD1. The CDR3 runs 15 residues. V was clipped by 0 bases and J by 6 bases; unmatched bases: 4. Germline V gene sequence: CDR1 SGHDT, CDR2 YYEEEE. In DNA, the CDR3 is TGTGCCAGCAGCTTGGTAGGGACAGGGGGAAATGGCTACACCTTC. It is translated as CASSLVGTGGNGYTF.

The V gene is TRBV6-5, the J gene TRBJ2-5; 10 nucleotides align to TRBD2. The closer fit of TRBJ2-7 to the DNA end suggests the J call may be wrong. The germline V gene has CDR1 MNHEY and CDR2 SVGAGI. The CDR3 sequence is 14 residues long. Here the CDR3 reads CASSQSGGAYEQYF. The CDR3 DNA reads TGTGCCAGCAGTCAAAGCGGGGGGGCCTACGAGCAGTACTTC.

Only a few counts were recorded for this clone. The chain recombines TRBV19 with TRBJ1-1; 8 bases agree with TRBD1. CDR1 is LNHDA and CDR2 is SQIVND in the germline V gene (reference sequence). This CDR3 comprises 14 residues. J was trimmed by 4 bases and V by 6 bases; bases with no gene match: 7. The chain's CDR3 is CASSRDRGVTEAFF. CDR3 DNA sequence: TGTGCCAGTAGCCGCGACAGGGGCGTCACTGAAGCTTTCTTT.

This rearrangement joins TRBV9 to TRBJ1-1; possible D gene TRBD1, 5 bases. V lost 4 bases to trimming and J lost 1 base, with 11 bases between them. Looked up from germline, CDR1 is SGDLS and CDR2 is YYNGEE. This CDR3 is 14 amino acids long. The chain's CDR3 is CASSPRGQNTEAFF. The CDR3 nucleotides are TGTGCCAGCAGCCCAAGAGGACAGAACACTGAAGCTTTCTTT.

J is TRBJ1-4 and V is TRBV16, with D perhaps matching TRBD1 (6 bases). V was trimmed by 2 bases and J by 11 bases, leaving 6 bases between them. The V gene's germline CDR1 is KGHSY and CDR2 FQNENV. The length of the CDR3 is 11 residues. The CDR3, as DNA: TGTGCCAGCAGCCAAGGGGGCAAACTGTTTTTT. This gives the protein CASSQGGKLFF.

This rearrangement joins TRBV28 to TRBJ2-1; D might be TRBD2 (5 bases). Germline assignment: CDR1 MDHEN and CDR2 SYDVKM. The CDR3 is made up of 12 amino acids. V was cut by 5 bases and J by 8 bases, with 10 bases left in between. The CDR3 reads CASSLFGDEQFF. The CDR3 coding sequence is TGTGCCAGCAGTCTCTTCGGGGATGAGCAGTTCTTC.

This clone was recorded a few times. The CDR3 DNA reads TGTGCCAGCAGCTTAGGCGGGACAGGGTCATTCACTGAAGCTTTCTTT. Amino acids: CASSLGGTGSFTEAFF. The chain has TRBV11-2 and TRBJ1-1; 9 bases agree with TRBD1. Germline values: CDR1 SGHAT, CDR2 FQNNGV. The V and J ends lost 1 base and 4 bases, in that order; junction bases with no gene match: 7. This CDR3 is 16 amino acids long.

The rearrangement joins TRBV18 to TRBJ2-3; TRBD2 is a possible D gene (6 bases). Germline V gives CDR1 KGHSH, CDR2 LQKENI. Trimming removed 2 bases at V and 0 bases at J, with 9 bases between. The CDR3 is 15 amino acids. The CDR3 protein is CASSPGGASTDTQYF. The CDR3 DNA reads TGTGCCAGCTCACCAGGAGGGGCTAGCACAGATACGCAGTATTTT.

This clone was detected only a few times. The rearrangement links TRBV6-1 to TRBJ1-5; no firm D call. This CDR3 has 14 amino acids. Germline V gene data show CDR1 as MNHNS and CDR2 as SASEGT. V lost 2 bases and J 8 bases, leaving 13 bases between the germline ends. CDR3 in DNA: TGTGCCAGCAGTGAACTCAGCTCGGGTGAGCCCCAGCATTTT. It encodes CASSELSSGEPQHF.

The V gene is TRBV29-1, the J gene TRBJ2-7; tentatively, D is TRBD1 (6 bases). Germline loops: CDR1 SQVTM, CDR2 ANQGSEA. The length of the CDR3 is 13 residues. V shed 4 bases and J shed 3 bases, with 13 bases lying between them. The chain's CDR3 is CSVVPRTDYEQYF. DNA of the CDR3: TGCAGCGTTGTCCCCCGGACAGACTACGAGCAGTACTTC.

The CDR3 region is CASSSQMRSNSPLHF. The CDR3 DNA reads as TGTGCCAGCAGCTCACAAATGAGGTCTAATTCACCCCTCCACTTT. This chain joins TRBV5-6 and TRBJ1-6; D call uncertain. This CDR3 has 15 residues. Germline V gene lookup returns CDR1 SGHDT and CDR2 YYEEEE. Trimming shortened V by 3 bases and J by 6 bases, and 13 bases separated the two germline ends.

The chain employs TRBV29-1 and TRBJ2-7; 9 nucleotides agree with TRBD1. Germline V CDR1 and CDR2: SQVTM, ANQGSEA. CDR3 length: 14 residues. After removal of 4 bases from V and 8 bases from J, the junction contained 12 bases not matched to a gene. CDR3 sequence reads: CSVGLTGGRSKQYF. CDR3 bases: TGCAGCGTTGGCCTGACAGGGGGTAGATCCAAGCAGTACTTC.

This clone came up a few times. This sequence joins TRBV18 and TRBJ1-1, with TRBD1 as a possible D gene (6 bases). The CDR3 is 14 amino acids. Per the germline V gene, CDR1 is KGHSH and CDR2 is LQKENI. V shed 1 base and J shed 0 bases, with 6 bases lying between them. CDR3 DNA: TGTGCCAGCTCACCACGGACAGTGAACACTGAAGCTTTCTTT. Translating gives CASSPRTVNTEAFF.

The chain has TRBV15 and TRBJ2-2; D is unclear. Trimming stripped 2 bases from V and 6 bases from J, with 16 bases between. The germline V gene has CDR1 LNHNV and CDR2 YYDKDF (reference sequence). The CDR3 has 16 amino acids. The CDR3 DNA reads as TGTGCCACCAGCAGACCCCATACAGTAGGATCCGGGGAGCTGTTTTTT. Translating it yields CATSRPHTVGSGELFF.

The sample holds a few counts of this clone. The chain couples TRBV9 to TRBJ1-1; D gene uncertain. Germline V lookup: CDR1 SGDLS, CDR2 YYNGEE. This CDR3 has 13 residues. Trimming removed 4 bases from V and 6 bases from J, with 13 bases in between. Here the CDR3 DNA reads TGTGCCAGCAGCCCACCAAGGCGGCCTGAAGCTTTCTTT. Protein product: CASSPPRRPEAFF.

This clone was recorded a few times. The V and J genes are TRBV19 and TRBJ2-2; D is ambiguous. Germline V gives CDR1 LNHDA, CDR2 SQIVND (reference sequence). The CDR3 contains 13 residues. V was trimmed by 5 bases and J by 3 bases, leaving 7 bases between them. The CDR3 protein is CASSPPYTGELFF. CDR3 bases: TGTGCCAGTAGTCCCCCCTACACCGGGGAGCTGTTTTTT. Looking up the rest from reference TRBV19 and TRBJ2-2 gives the full variable domain: DGGITQSPKYLFRKEGQNVTLSCEQNLNHDAMYWYRQDPGQGLRLIYYSQIVNDFQKGDIAEGYSVSREKKESFPLTVTSAQKNPTAFYLCASSPPYTGELFFGEGSRLTVL.

The chain recombines TRBV19 with TRBJ2-7; 9 bases are shared with TRBD1. The germline V gene has CDR1 LNHDA and CDR2 SQIVND (reference sequence). This CDR3 has 15 amino acids. The V segment lost 6 bases and the J segment 2 bases; nucleotides outside the gene matches: 8. CDR3 protein: CASRRQGETTYEQYF. CDR3 DNA sequence: TGTGCCAGTAGGAGACAGGGGGAAACTACCTACGAGCAGTACTTC.

The sample holds a few counts of this clone. The genes are TRBV27 and TRBJ1-1; 8 nucleotides align to TRBD1. With 2 bases clipped from V and 4 bases from J, the junction kept 9 bases outside the gene matches. The germline V gene encodes CDR1 MNHEY and CDR2 SMNVEV (reference sequence). The CDR3 is 16 amino acids. CDR3 sequence: CASSLRGQGGSTEAFF. The CDR3 DNA follows: TGTGCCAGCAGTTTACGAGGACAGGGCGGGAGCACTGAAGCTTTCTTT.

The V gene is TRBV19, the J gene TRBJ2-7; 7 nucleotides agree with TRBD1. The germline V gene encodes CDR1 LNHDA and CDR2 SQIVND (reference sequence). The CDR3 contains 13 residues. Germline trimming cut 4 bases from V and 3 bases from J; bases unmatched to any gene: 3. DNA for the CDR3: TGTGCCAGTAGTACTCGACAGGGCTACGAGCAGTACTTC. Translated, it gives CASSTRQGYEQYF.

This clone was detected only a few times. V gene TRBV7-9 combines with J gene TRBJ2-3, with 10 bases aligning to TRBD1. Germline lookup yields CDR1 SEHNR and CDR2 FQNEAQ (reference sequence). J gave up 3 bases and V 1 base, and 7 bases lay outside the gene matches. This CDR3 has 17 residues. CDR3 sequence reads: CASSLGVGDRGTDTQYF. The CDR3 nucleotides read TGTGCCAGCAGCTTAGGAGTAGGGGACAGGGGTACAGATACGCAGTATTTT.

This clone appeared a few times. Here the CDR3 reads CASSSSSTDTQYF. As DNA, the CDR3 is TGTGCCAGCTCTTCTAGCTCGACAGATACGCAGTATTTT. The chain joins TRBV6-4 to TRBJ2-3; D might be TRBD2 (5 bases). The V gene's germline CDR1 is MRHNA and CDR2 SNTAGT. V lost 8 bases and J 3 bases, leaving 12 bases between the germline ends. This CDR3 comprises 13 residues.